The table lists the clone carrying this T cell receptor beta chain with a few counts. Antigen unknown. The sample carries other DNA sequences with the same CDR3. The data stem from a study of cytomegalovirus exposure and HLA in healthy donors. In the study overall: An earlier analysis identified 120 million or so unique TCR beta sequences in about 170 million T cells. Early released data comprised around 85 million unique TCRs from HLA-typed donors. Findings and limits, study-wide: V- and J-gene trimming of TCR beta was linked (in a later analysis) to a missense DCLRE1C variant. With further analysis later on, most CMV-associated TCR beta chains appeared HLA-restricted.

The PCR contained 60 Vbeta and 13 Jbeta primers. Sequencing was performed with immunoSEQ multiplex PCR; in TCRdb, only in-frame clones are kept and a portion is missing. The sample includes around 150,000 clones, over 80% of them seen just once. This CDR3 comprises 13 residues. Germline V CDR1 and CDR2: GTSNPN, SVGIG (reference sequence). The junction had 0 bases not matched to a gene; V was cut back by 0 bases and J by 4 bases. Specimen: PBMCs. This chain joins TRBV30 and TRBJ1-5, with 7 bases that match TRBD1. The TCR comes from a woman younger than 35 in good health and CMV-seronegative. Written as DNA, the CDR3 is TGTGCCTGGAGTGTACAGGGGAATCAGCCCCAGCATTTT. Residues: CAWSVQGNQPQHF.